The T cell receptor (beta chain) under discussion was sequenced for a study of T-cell memory formation after mild COVID-19. The overall study: For the most part, TCR clusters were specific to one donor. Regarding the study as a whole: The study found contracting CD4+ clones mainly in CM and EM and contracting CD8+ clones in EMRA. Day 15 to 85 contracting clones showed balanced CD4/CD8; day 15 to 37 expanders favored CD4+. SARS-CoV-2 specificity was not confirmed for second-wave clones peaking on day 37.

TCRdb fed the 5' RACE reads into MiXCR, producing one record per CDR3 protein. The table includes about 470,000 distinct CDR3 sequences, around a sixth detected once. This clonotype was recorded a few times. The antigen is undetermined. Germline-derived CDR1 and CDR2 are MNHEY and SVGEGT. The CDR3 sequence is 16 residues long. V lost 6 bases and J lost 2; bases outside the gene matches: 11. The source material was PBMCs or a T cell subset sorted from them (not recorded which). The chain uses TRBV6-2 or TRBV6-3 and TRBJ2-7, with TRBD1 matching 9 bases. This sequence originates from an adult woman who had mild COVID-19 (a few samples of this study predate the infection). Cell type and time point are not known. CDR3 region: CASSTIGTGRPYEQYF. The CDR3, as DNA: TGTGCCAGCAGCACCATCGGGACAGGGCGGCCCTACGAGCAGTACTTC.